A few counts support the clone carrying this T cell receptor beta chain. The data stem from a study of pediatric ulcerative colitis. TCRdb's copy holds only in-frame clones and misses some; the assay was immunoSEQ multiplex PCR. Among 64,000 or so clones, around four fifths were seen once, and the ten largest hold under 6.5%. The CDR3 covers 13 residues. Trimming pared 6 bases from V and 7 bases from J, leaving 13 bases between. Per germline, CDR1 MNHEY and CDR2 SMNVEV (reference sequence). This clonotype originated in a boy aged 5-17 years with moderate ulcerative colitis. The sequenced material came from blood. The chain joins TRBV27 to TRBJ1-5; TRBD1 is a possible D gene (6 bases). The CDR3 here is CASRVGGIQPQHF. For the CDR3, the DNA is TGTGCCAGCAGGGTAGGGGGGATCCAGCCCCAGCATTTT.